This T cell receptor (beta chain) stems from a study of radiotherapy plus CTLA-4 blockade in lung cancer. General study points: Clones of tumor-derived TCRs expanded in blood after radiotherapy plus ipilimumab.

Chemo-refractory metastatic non-small-cell lung cancer patients received focal radiation with ipilimumab CTLA-4 blockade. This clone was counted a few times. Its antigen is unidentified. The data were produced by immunoSEQ multiplex PCR, yet TCRdb's version contains in-frame clones alone and is incomplete. The table has about 110,000 clones, approximately 87% seen once. This TCR was sampled from a human donor with non-small cell lung cancer that progressed on radiotherapy plus ipilimumab. Some clones in this sample may be carry-over from other donors' samples. Specimen: peripheral blood, collected from a patient treated with radiotherapy plus ipilimumab.

Here the CDR3 reads CASSRTSGSSYEQYF. CDR3 bases: TGTGCCAGCAGCCGGACTAGCGGGAGCTCCTACGAGCAGTACTTC. The rearrangement uses TRBV7-9 and TRBJ2-7; 13 bases align to TRBD2. From germline, CDR1 is SEHNR and CDR2 FQNEAQ (reference sequence). The CDR3 is made up of 15 amino acids. The J segment lost 0 bases and the V segment lost 5 bases, leaving 1 base of the junction unmatched. The full variable domain, in which reference TRBV7-9 and TRBJ2-7 provide the parts outside the CDR3, is DTGVSQNPRHKITKRGQNVTFRCDPISEHNRLYWYRQTLGQGPEFLTYFQNEAQLEKSRLLSDRFSAERPKGSFSTLEIQRTEQGDSAMYLCASSRTSGSSYEQYFGPGTRLTVT.